This TCR beta chain was captured by sequencing in a study of blood T cell repertoires in COVID-19. Study as a whole: Acute-phase and convalescent COVID-19 samples originated in the United States, Italy and Spain. PBMCs, B-cell-depleted T cells, or T cells were the source of the cDNA or gDNA that made up the material.

This clone has just a few counts. The germline V gene encodes CDR1 SEHNR and CDR2 FQNEAQ (reference sequence). Between the trimmed V and J ends, which lost 0 bases and 7 bases, there was a span of 7 bases. The length of the CDR3 is 12 residues. Clones were read by immunoSEQ multiplex PCR, and TCRdb kept only the in-frame ones, dropping some. The sample records 100,000 or so clones, approximately 92% being singletons. The source is a man between 18 and 35 years old with acute or convalescent COVID-19. The sequenced sample consisted of peripheral blood. The chain is built from TRBV7-9 and TRBJ2-7; no reliable D call. DNA of the CDR3: TGTGCCAGCAGCTTAGCCCCCCCGGAGCAGTACTTC. As protein: CASSLAPPEQYF.